This T cell receptor (beta chain) was captured in a study of blood T cell repertoires in COVID-19. This CDR3 region has 15 residues. Deletions cut 1 base from V and 0 bases from J, with 10 bases between. CDR1 is SGHNT and CDR2 is YYREEE in the germline V gene (reference sequence). Authors' methods: Amplified reference gene primers provided the basis for estimating nucleated cell counts. The method was immunoSEQ multiplex PCR; TCRdb's version includes in-frame clones alone and lacks a portion of them. The V and J calls and clone size are taken from that table; D and trimming were inferred from the DNA. The profile covers about 220,000 clones, with 80% appearing a single time and approximately 7.2% taken by the ten largest.

The chain employs TRBV5-4 and TRBJ1-1, with D possibly being TRBD1 (6 bases). The source is a woman in her sixties or seventies with acute or convalescent COVID-19. Input material: peripheral blood. The DNA of the CDR3 is TGTGCCAGCAGCTTGCCGGCAGGGGTGAACACTGAAGCTTTCTTT. It specifies CASSLPAGVNTEAFF.